This T cell receptor (beta chain) was identified in a study of tumor-infiltrating lymphocytes in primary liver carcinoma. A primer in the constant region served to generate TCR beta cDNA from roughly 550 ng of total RNA. Each TCR beta library was derived from three nested multiplex PCR rounds that employed slightly modified ARM-PCR. Rounds one and two of PCR, each of roughly 10 cycles, were primed with TRBV1-TRBV30 forward primers and a C-beta reverse primer. TCRdb passed the multiplex PCR reads through MiXCR, listing each CDR3 protein once. The repertoire includes approximately 210,000 distinct CDR3 sequences, about 65% of them detected once, and around 7.1% sits in the top ten. V dropped 1 base and J dropped 10 bases, with 13 bases sitting between them. This CDR3 spans 13 amino acids. From germline, CDR1 is SQVTM and CDR2 ANQGSEA. Both blood RNA, taken from unsorted whole blood, and germline DNA were extracted.

In this sample, this clonotype turned up many times. Its antigen is unknown. Study-wide findings and caveats: Whereas tumor region pairs overlapped more, tumor-adjacent and tumor-blood pairs overlapped less.

The chain couples TRBV29-1 to TRBJ1-4; no reliable D call. The receptor was isolated from a woman between 55 and 75 years old with primary liver carcinoma and hepatitis B virus infection. The specimen was peripheral blood. The CDR3 reads CSVEGTRGGKLFF. The CDR3 DNA sequence: TGCAGCGTTGAAGGAACCCGGGGTGGAAAACTGTTTTTT.